This T cell receptor beta chain originates from a study of shared clonotypes between healthy human individuals. This CDR3 comprises 14 residues. V gave up 2 bases and J gave up 4 bases; unmatched junction bases: 5. Per the germline V gene, CDR1 is SGHTA and CDR2 is FQGNSA. This table comes from immunoSEQ multiplex PCR, and its TCRdb copy is limited to in-frame clones, with some not included. The table has 2 million to 3 million clones, 93% seen once. Sequencing was carried out using naive CD4+ T cells from PBMCs. Documented subset: CD45RA+ positively selected. The source of this sequence is a man younger than 35 in good health. Some clones in this sample may be carry-over from other donors' samples. This chain connects TRBV7-2 to TRBJ2-7, with 7 positions matching TRBD2. CDR3 coding DNA: TGTGCCAGCAGCTTAATGGCGGGAGATTACGAGCAGTACTTC. Its translation: CASSLMAGDYEQYF.